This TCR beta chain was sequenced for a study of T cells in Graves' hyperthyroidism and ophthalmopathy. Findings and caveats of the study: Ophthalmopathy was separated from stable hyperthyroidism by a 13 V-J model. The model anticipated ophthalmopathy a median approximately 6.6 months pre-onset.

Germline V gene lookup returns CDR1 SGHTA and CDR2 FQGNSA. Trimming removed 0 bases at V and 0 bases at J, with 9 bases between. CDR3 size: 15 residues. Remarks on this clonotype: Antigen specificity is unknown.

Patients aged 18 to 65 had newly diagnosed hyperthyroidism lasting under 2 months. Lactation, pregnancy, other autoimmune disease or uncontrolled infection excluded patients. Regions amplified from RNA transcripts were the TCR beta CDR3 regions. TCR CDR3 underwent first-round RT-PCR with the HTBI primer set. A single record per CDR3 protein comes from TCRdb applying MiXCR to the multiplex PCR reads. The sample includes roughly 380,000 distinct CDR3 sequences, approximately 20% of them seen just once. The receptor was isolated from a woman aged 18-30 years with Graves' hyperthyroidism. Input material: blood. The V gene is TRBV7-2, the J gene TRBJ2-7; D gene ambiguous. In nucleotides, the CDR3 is TGTGCCAGCAGCTTAGCCCCGGTCGGCTCCTACGAGCAGTACTTC. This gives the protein CASSLAPVGSYEQYF.